This TCR beta chain was sequenced during a study of blood T cell repertoires in COVID-19. Study at large: Sites across the United States, Italy and Spain contributed samples from acute and convalescent COVID-19.

The authors' processing: Reference gene primer amplification yielded estimated nucleated cell counts. The table came from immunoSEQ multiplex PCR; TCRdb's copy has only in-frame clones and leaves some out. That table is the source of V, J and clone size, and D and trimming were worked out from the DNA. The repertoire includes 150,000 to 200,000 clones, about 89% of them detected once, and roughly 0.8% sits in the top ten. Participant-given clinical history determined each cohort assignment. Before being deemed recovered, Cohort 3 donors had two negative PCRs, clearance, or symptom resolution. The CDR3 has 15 amino acids. Trimming took off 4 bases at V and 6 bases at J, with 16 bases between the two ends. The germline CDR1 and CDR2 sequences are SGDLS and YYNGEE.

The J gene is TRBJ2-2, the V gene TRBV9; D is perhaps TRBD1 (5 bases). The receptor's source is a woman aged 18 to 35 who had recovered from COVID-19. The specimen was PBMCs or T cells enriched from blood (not recorded which). In nucleotides, the CDR3 is TGTGCCAGCAGCTATACAGGCGGCTCCCCCGGGGAGCTGTTTTTT. Protein sequence: CASSYTGGSPGELFF.